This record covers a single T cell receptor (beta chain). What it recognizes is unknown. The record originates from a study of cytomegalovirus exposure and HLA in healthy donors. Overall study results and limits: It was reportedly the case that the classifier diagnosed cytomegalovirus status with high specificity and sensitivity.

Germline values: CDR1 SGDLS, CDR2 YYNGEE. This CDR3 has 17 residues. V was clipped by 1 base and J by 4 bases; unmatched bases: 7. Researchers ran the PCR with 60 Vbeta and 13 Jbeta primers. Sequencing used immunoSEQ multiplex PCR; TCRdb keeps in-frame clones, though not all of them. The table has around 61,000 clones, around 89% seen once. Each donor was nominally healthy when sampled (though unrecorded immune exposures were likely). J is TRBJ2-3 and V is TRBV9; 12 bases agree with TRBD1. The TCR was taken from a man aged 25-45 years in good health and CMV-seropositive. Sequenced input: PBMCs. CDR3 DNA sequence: TGTGCCAGCAGCGTAAAAAAAGGGACAGGGGGCGCAGATACGCAGTATTTT. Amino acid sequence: CASSVKKGTGGADTQYF.